This TCR beta chain was identified in a study of blood T cells in healthy people across ages. This CDR3 has 16 residues. Germline V lookup: CDR1 MNHEY, CDR2 SVGEGT. The trim removed 6 bases at V and 0 bases at J, leaving 11 bases unmatched. Broader study findings: Donor CMV status, an unknown factor, possibly confounded changes in expanded clonotypes.

A J-beta primer mix and a sample-barcoded 5' primer were used in a second PCR of roughly 7 to 12 cycles. Each CDR3 protein is one row after TCRdb ran MiXCR on the 5' RACE reads. Of 700,000 to 900,000 distinct CDR3 sequences in the sample, less than 70% were seen once. This clonotype was detected many times. Its antigen is still unknown. Specimen: blood. The chain uses TRBV6-2 or TRBV6-3 and TRBJ2-7, with 7 bases fitting TRBD2. The source of this sequence is a man older than 75 in good health. CDR3 loop: CASRPTSAVFSYEQYF. The CDR3 DNA reads as TGTGCCAGCAGGCCCACTAGCGCCGTTTTCTCCTACGAGCAGTACTTC.